A selection of T cell receptor beta chains follows, all from one sample in a study of blood T cell repertoires in COVID-19. Generated by immunoSEQ multiplex PCR, the TCRdb table keeps only in-frame clones and is missing some. The table lists about 250,000 clones, 80% to 85% of them singletons. Sequencing input: peripheral blood. These receptors all come from a person between 65 and 79 years old with COVID-19, enrolled during active disease. Both conserved end residues are part of each CDR3. The order of the fields is V gene, J gene, D gene, clone size, CDR3 protein, CDR3 DNA. A D gene is named only where the DNA matches it firmly. Rows give clone size only sometimes, using once, few, many, or a class for an expanded clone.

TRBV6-5	TRBJ2-3	TRBD1	-	CASRGQRPSTDTQYF	TGTGCCAGCAGGGGACAGCGTCCTAGCACAGATACGCAGTATTTT
TRBV19	TRBJ2-2	TRBD2	-	CASSLLADTGELFF	TGTGCCAGTAGTCTACTAGCGGACACCGGGGAGCTGTTTTTT
TRBV3-1/TRBV3-2	TRBJ1-3	-	-	CASSQSVGLGNTIYF	TGTGCCAGCAGCCAAAGCGTGGGACTGGGAAACACCATATATTTT
TRBV9	TRBJ2-7	-	-	CASSRTPDSEQYF	TGTGCCAGCAGCCGCACCCCGGACAGCGAGCAGTACTTC
TRBV7-9	TRBJ1-4	-	-	CASSLGGSSEKLFF	TGTGCCAGCAGCCTCGGGGGGTCGAGTGAAAAACTGTTTTTT
TRBV6-5	TRBJ1-4	TRBD1	-	CASTQGPAHEKLFF	TGTGCCAGCACACAGGGGCCAGCTCATGAAAAACTGTTTTTT
TRBV28	TRBJ2-2	-	once	CASSSPRSGDLNTGELFF	TGTGCCAGCAGTTCCCCCCGGTCGGGAGACTTGAACACCGGGGAGCTGTTTTTT
TRBV7-2	TRBJ2-1	TRBD2	-	CASSLGLAGTQRQFF	TGTGCCAGCAGCTTAGGACTAGCGGGTACCCAACGGCAGTTCTTC
TRBV7-2	TRBJ1-1	TRBD1	-	CASSRRGLVNTEAFF	TGTGCCAGCAGCCGCAGGGGGCTTGTGAACACTGAAGCTTTCTTT
TRBV7-9	TRBJ2-7	TRBD1	-	CASSVTTGVHEQYF	TGTGCCAGCAGCGTCACCACAGGGGTCCACGAGCAGTACTTC
TRBV9	TRBJ1-2	-	-	CASSVGGQSLSGYTF	TGTGCCAGCAGCGTAGGGGGGCAGTCCCTAAGCGGCTACACCTTC
TRBV27	TRBJ2-5	-	-	CASSPLAGYQETQYF	TGTGCCAGCAGTCCGCTAGCCGGGTACCAAGAGACCCAGTACTTC
TRBV7-2	TRBJ2-7	TRBD2	-	CASSLGAGLYEQYF	TGTGCCAGCAGCTTAGGAGCGGGATTGTACGAGCAGTACTTC
TRBV28	TRBJ2-2	-	-	CASTGGLRTGELFF	TGTGCCAGCACCGGAGGGTTACGCACCGGGGAGCTGTTTTTT
TRBV19	TRBJ1-5	-	-	CASSTRGDNQPQHF	TGTGCCAGTAGTACCAGGGGAGACAATCAGCCCCAGCATTTT
TRBV6-2/TRBV6-3	TRBJ1-2	-	-	CASSSTPRGVRTF	TGTGCCAGCAGTTCCACTCCCAGGGGCGTTAGGACCTTC
TRBV15	TRBJ2-7	TRBD2	few	CATTGRGEQYF	TGTGCCACGACCGGGAGGGGGGAGCAGTACTTC
TRBV19	TRBJ2-7	-	few	CASSTGTLPYEQYF	TGTGCCAGTAGTACCGGGACACTTCCCTACGAGCAGTACTTC
TRBV5-1	TRBJ2-3	TRBD2	-	CASSLTSGTVDTQYF	TGCGCCAGCAGCCTGACTAGCGGGACGGTAGATACGCAGTATTTT
TRBV14	TRBJ2-1	-	-	CASSQDRARLQFF	TGTGCCAGCAGCCAAGACAGGGCAAGGTTACAGTTCTTC
TRBV2	TRBJ2-7	-	-	CASTQGHEQYF	TGTGCCAGCACACAGGGTCACGAGCAGTACTTC
TRBV7-2	TRBJ2-3	TRBD2	once	CASSPGLAGVSDTQYF	TGTGCCAGCAGCCCAGGACTAGCGGGAGTCTCAGATACGCAGTATTTT
TRBV9	TRBJ2-2	-	-	CASSVVGDTGELFF	TGTGCCAGCAGCGTAGTAGGGGACACCGGGGAGCTGTTTTTT
TRBV4-3	TRBJ2-1	-	few	CASSHPRGYNEQFF	TGCGCCAGCAGCCATCCTAGAGGATACAATGAGCAGTTCTTC
TRBV24-1	TRBJ2-1	-	-	CATSDSLRRGSYNEQFF	TGTGCCACCAGTGACTCTTTGCGGCGGGGCAGTTACAATGAGCAGTTCTTC
TRBV25-1	TRBJ2-3	-	-	CASSESPGYSTDTQYF	TGTGCCAGCAGTGAGAGCCCCGGGTATAGCACAGATACGCAGTATTTT
TRBV4-1	TRBJ2-1	-	-	CASSQGAGRNEQFF	TGCGCCAGCAGCCAAGGGGCGGGGCGCAATGAGCAGTTCTTC
TRBV6-5	TRBJ2-2	TRBD2	-	CASSRWGLNTGELFF	TGTGCCAGCAGCCGTTGGGGACTAAACACCGGGGAGCTGTTTTTT
TRBV7-2	TRBJ2-1	TRBD2	-	CASSPIAGGRHGAYNEQFF	TGTGCCAGCAGCCCCATAGCGGGGGGGCGACATGGGGCCTACAATGAGCAGTTCTTC
TRBV28	TRBJ2-1	-	-	CASIGFGDEQFF	TGTGCCAGCATTGGCTTCGGGGATGAGCAGTTCTTC
TRBV5-5	TRBJ2-7	TRBD1	-	CASSLGWGQPEQYF	TGTGCCAGCAGCTTGGGATGGGGACAGCCAGAGCAGTACTTC
TRBV19	TRBJ2-3	TRBD2	-	CASSPVAGGTRDTQYF	TGTGCCAGTAGTCCTGTAGCGGGAGGGACCCGAGATACGCAGTATTTT
TRBV28	TRBJ2-3	-	-	CASSLMRGAEQYF	TGTGCCAGCAGTTTAATGCGGGGAGCGGAACAGTATTTT
TRBV27	TRBJ2-1	-	-	CASANDLNEQFF	TGTGCCAGCGCAAACGACTTGAATGAGCAGTTCTTC
TRBV4-3	TRBJ1-1	-	-	CASSQGVAAVTNTEAFF	TGCGCCAGCAGCCAAGGAGTGGCGGCGGTCACGAACACTGAAGCTTTCTTT
TRBV4-3	TRBJ1-1	-	-	CASSQAGNTEAFF	TGCGCCAGCAGCCAAGCAGGGAACACTGAAGCTTTCTTT
TRBV10-3	TRBJ2-7	-	-	CAIADTYEQYF	TGTGCCATCGCGGACACCTACGAGCAGTACTTC
TRBV29-1	TRBJ2-7	TRBD1	-	CSVEVVRDRGSSYEQYF	TGCAGCGTTGAAGTGGTACGTGACAGGGGCTCCTCCTACGAGCAGTACTTC
TRBV18	TRBJ2-3	TRBD2	-	CASSPLRETTDTQYF	TGTGCCAGCTCACCACTGCGGGAGACGACAGATACGCAGTATTTT
TRBV4-1	TRBJ2-1	TRBD1	-	CASRRTGGLDEQFF	TGCGCCAGCAGACGGACAGGGGGCCTGGATGAGCAGTTCTTC
TRBV11-3	TRBJ2-7	-	-	CASSLEFPGGRIHEQYF	TGTGCCAGCAGCTTAGAGTTCCCAGGAGGGCGAATCCACGAGCAGTACTTC
TRBV4-2	TRBJ1-1	-	-	CASSQDTDSTEAFF	TGTGCCAGCAGCCAAGATACCGACAGCACTGAAGCTTTCTTT
TRBV15	TRBJ1-5	-	few	CATSRDRAVQGPQHF	TGTGCCACCAGCAGAGATCGCGCTGTACAGGGGCCCCAGCATTTT
TRBV11-2	TRBJ2-2	-	-	CASSPVSSTGELFF	TGTGCCAGCAGCCCCGTTTCGAGCACCGGGGAGCTGTTTTTT
TRBV7-3	TRBJ2-1	-	-	CASSLSVPQANEQFF	TGTGCCAGCAGCTTAAGCGTCCCTCAAGCCAATGAGCAGTTCTTC
TRBV29-1	TRBJ2-5	TRBD1	-	CSAETGHPRVQETQYF	TGCAGCGCCGAGACAGGGCACCCTAGAGTCCAAGAGACCCAGTACTTC
TRBV7-6	TRBJ2-4	TRBD1	-	CASSFRATDRAGKNIQYF	TGTGCCAGCAGCTTCCGTGCAACGGACAGGGCTGGCAAAAACATTCAGTACTTC
TRBV3-1/TRBV3-2	TRBJ2-5	-	-	CASSHERTRVETQYF	TGTGCCAGCAGCCACGAACGGACCAGGGTAGAGACCCAGTACTTC
TRBV27	TRBJ1-2	TRBD1	-	CASSLAATQGLYGYTF	TGTGCCAGCAGTTTAGCGGCTACACAGGGGCTCTATGGCTACACCTTC
TRBV6-5	TRBJ2-5	TRBD2	-	CASSLLGLGDGETQYF	TGTGCCAGCAGTTTGCTGGGACTAGGAGACGGAGAGACCCAGTACTTC
TRBV4-1	TRBJ2-7	-	few	CASSQDQGPREQYF	TGCGCCAGCAGCCAAGACCAGGGCCCTCGGGAGCAGTACTTC
TRBV5-6	TRBJ1-1	TRBD1	-	CASSILDRAVAEAFF	TGTGCCAGCAGCATCTTGGACAGGGCTGTCGCTGAAGCTTTCTTT
TRBV7-3	TRBJ2-5	TRBD1	-	CASSPDRGETQYF	TGTGCCAGCAGCCCCGACAGGGGAGAGACCCAGTACTTC